The clone carrying this TCR beta chain was picked up a small number of times. Its antigen is unknown. This CDR3 comprises 17 residues. Germline V CDR1 and CDR2: SGHRS, YFSETQ. V trimming: 4 bases; J trimming: 5 bases; junction bases outside the gene matches: 12. Use of 60 Vbeta and 13 Jbeta primers characterized the PCR. Per the authors' pipeline: Unique TCR beta chains totaled approximately 83 million in a later count, with roughly 11 million of them shared. Method: immunoSEQ multiplex PCR; TCRdb's copy keeps in-frame clones and lacks some. V, J and clone size reflect that table, while D and trimming were determined from the DNA. The sample carries 150,000 or so clones, under 85% recorded once. This entry comes from a study of cytomegalovirus exposure and HLA in healthy donors. Overall study findings and caveats: An analysis done earlier found most TCR beta V segments productive about 87% or about 30% of the time.

V is TRBV5-1 and J is TRBJ2-3, with TRBD2 matching 11 bases. The receptor was derived from a middle-aged woman in good health and CMV-seropositive. The sample consisted of PBMCs. This CDR3 reads CASSRGGLAGGRDTQYF. In nucleotides, the CDR3 is TGCGCCAGCAGCAGAGGGGGTCTAGCGGGGGGCAGAGATACGCAGTATTTT.